This T cell receptor beta chain is drawn from a study of CD8 T cells in ankylosing spondylitis. Study-wide findings and caveats: A TCR beta motif made of under 10 highly homologous variants seemed typical of ankylosing spondylitis blood. Within matched ankylosing spondylitis synovial fluid, disease-linked clones were reportedly significantly enriched.

In the case of this clonotype: Antigen: not known.

TCRdb independently ran MiXCR on the 5' RACE reads; one entry per CDR3 protein. Of 340,000 or so distinct CDR3 sequences listed, about 15% are singletons. This CDR3 is 15 amino acids long. V trimming: 6 bases; J trimming: 3 bases; junction bases outside the gene matches: 9. Germline assignment: CDR1 WSHSY and CDR2 SAAADI. The sequence was obtained from a male donor with ankylosing spondylitis or in good health (not recorded which). The chain carries TRBV10-2 and TRBJ2-3; 7 bases are shared with TRBD1. Specimen: blood, either unsorted or a sorted T cell fraction (not recorded which). The CDR3 DNA follows: TGCGCCAGCAGCGCTCCATCGACAGGGACAGATACGCAGTATTTT. Amino acids: CASSAPSTGTDTQYF.